Listed here are 5 T cell receptor beta chains from one sample, sequenced in a study of shared clonotypes between healthy human individuals. Using immunoSEQ multiplex PCR, the repertoire was profiled, and TCRdb retains in-frame clones only, with some absent. Counted here are approximately 1,000,000 clones, about 80% occurring once; the ten biggest clones make up 0.5% to 0.6%. Sequencing used memory CD4+ T cells from PBMCs. Subset of the sample: CD45RA-negative fraction. The receptor set was obtained from a man aged 18-30 years in good health. Some clones in this sample may be carry-over from other donors' samples.

This clone was picked up many times. The chain is built from TRBV5-1 and TRBJ2-1, with 8 bases lining up with TRBD1. Germline CDR1 reads SGHRS; CDR2 reads YFSETQ. V gave up 4 bases and J gave up 0 bases; unmatched junction bases: 6. CDR3 length: 16 residues. CDR3 in DNA: TGCGCCAGCAGCCCTTTCCAGGGGGCCTCCTACAATGAGCAGTTCTTC. It translates to CASSPFQGASYNEQFF.

This rearrangement joins TRBV5-1 to TRBJ2-3, with 13 bases identical to TRBD2. CDR1 SGHRS and CDR2 YFSETQ come from the germline V gene. The V segment lost 4 bases and the J segment 12 bases; nucleotides outside the gene matches: 8. The CDR3 length is 14 residues. The CDR3 loop reads CASSPGTSGANQYF. CDR3 sequence (DNA): TGCGCCAGCAGCCCTGGGACTAGCGGGGCCAACCAGTATTTT.

This clone was counted a single time. V usage is TRBV28 and J usage is TRBJ2-7, with TRBD2 matching 15 bases. Germline CDR1 and CDR2: MDHEN and SYDVKM. The CDR3 contains 19 residues. V lost 6 bases to trimming and J lost 2 bases; unmatched junction nucleotides: 14. The CDR3: CASSPRGRGLAGGPYEQYF. The CDR3, as DNA: TGTGCCAGCAGCCCCCGCGGCAGGGGACTAGCGGGAGGTCCCTACGAGCAGTACTTC.

The chain recombines TRBV5-1 with TRBJ2-5; D call uncertain. The CDR3 spans 13 residues. CDR1 and CDR2 (germline): SGHRS, YFSETQ. Deletions cut 4 bases from V and 5 bases from J, with 12 bases between. The CDR3 DNA reads as TGCGCCAGCAGCCCGAACAAGGAGGAGACCCAGTACTTC. It is translated as CASSPNKEETQYF.

There are many counts of this clone. This rearrangement joins TRBV9 to TRBJ2-1, with TRBD2 matching 10 bases. Per germline, CDR1 SGDLS and CDR2 YYNGEE. The CDR3 spans 15 residues. V dropped 4 bases and J dropped 4; count of bases not matched to a gene: 5. The CDR3 sequence: CASSPGTSVYNEQFF. The CDR3 bases are TGTGCCAGCAGCCCCGGGACTAGCGTTTACAATGAGCAGTTCTTC.